The clone carrying this T cell receptor (beta chain) was seen at least ten times. Its antigen is not identified. The sample belongs to a study of Graves' ophthalmopathy and Graves' hyperthyroidism. The CDR3 length is 15 residues. Germline CDR1 reads SGDLS; CDR2 reads YYNGEE. Trimming cost V 0 bases and J 4 bases; bases outside gene matches: 4. Overall study results and limits: The blood repertoire also included most expanded thyroid clonotypes above 0.001 frequency.

TCR beta CDR3 regions were amplified from RNA transcripts. First-round RT-PCR relied on HTBI primers, and a second-round multiplex PCR came next. TCRdb passed the multiplex PCR reads through MiXCR, listing each CDR3 protein once. The sample records about 640,000 distinct CDR3 sequences, more than 40% being singletons. V and J are TRBV9 and TRBJ1-5, with TRBD1 matching 7 bases. The source material was peripheral blood. The TCR sequence derives from an adult man with Graves' ophthalmopathy. The chain's CDR3 is CASSVVQGRNQPQHF. CDR3 DNA sequence: TGTGCCAGCAGCGTAGTACAGGGGAGGAATCAGCCCCAGCATTTT.